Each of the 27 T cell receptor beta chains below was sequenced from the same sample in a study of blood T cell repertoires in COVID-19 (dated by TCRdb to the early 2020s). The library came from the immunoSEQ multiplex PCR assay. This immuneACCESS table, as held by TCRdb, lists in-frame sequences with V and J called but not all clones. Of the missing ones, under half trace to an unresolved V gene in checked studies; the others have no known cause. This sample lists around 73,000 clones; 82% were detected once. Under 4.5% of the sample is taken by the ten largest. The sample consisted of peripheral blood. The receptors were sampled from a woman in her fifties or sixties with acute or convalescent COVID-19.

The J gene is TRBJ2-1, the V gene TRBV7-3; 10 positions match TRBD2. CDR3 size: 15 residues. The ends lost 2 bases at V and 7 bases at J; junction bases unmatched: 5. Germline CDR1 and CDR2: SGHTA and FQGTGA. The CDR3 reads CASSLQSSGRNEQFF. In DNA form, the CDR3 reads TGTGCCAGCAGCTTACAGAGTAGCGGGAGGAATGAGCAGTTCTTC.

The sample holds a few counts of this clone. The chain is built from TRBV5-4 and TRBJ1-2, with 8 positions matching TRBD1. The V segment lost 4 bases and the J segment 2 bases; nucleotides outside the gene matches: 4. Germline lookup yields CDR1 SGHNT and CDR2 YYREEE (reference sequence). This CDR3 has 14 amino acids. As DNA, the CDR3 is TGTGCCAGCAGCCCGGACAGGGTAAACTATGGCTACACCTTC. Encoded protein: CASSPDRVNYGYTF.

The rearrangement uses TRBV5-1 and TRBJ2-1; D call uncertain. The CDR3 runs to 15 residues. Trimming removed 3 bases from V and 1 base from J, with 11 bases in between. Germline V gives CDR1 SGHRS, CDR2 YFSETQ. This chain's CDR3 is CASSSPERSYNEQFF. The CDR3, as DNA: TGCGCCAGCAGCTCCCCCGAGAGGTCCTACAATGAGCAGTTCTTC. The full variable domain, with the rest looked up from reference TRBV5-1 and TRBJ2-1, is KAGVTQTPRYLIKTRGQQVTLSCSPISGHRSVSWYQQTPGQGLQFLFEYFSETQRNKGNFPGRFSGRQFSNSRSEMNVSTLELGDSALYLCASSSPERSYNEQFFGPGTRLTVL.

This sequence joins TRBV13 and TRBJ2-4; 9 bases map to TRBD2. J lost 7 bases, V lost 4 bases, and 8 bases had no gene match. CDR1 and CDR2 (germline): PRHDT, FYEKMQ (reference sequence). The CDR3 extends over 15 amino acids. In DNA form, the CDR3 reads TGTGCCAGCAGCTCTGGCGGGGGGGACTGGAACATTCAGTACTTC. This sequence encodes CASSSGGGDWNIQYF.

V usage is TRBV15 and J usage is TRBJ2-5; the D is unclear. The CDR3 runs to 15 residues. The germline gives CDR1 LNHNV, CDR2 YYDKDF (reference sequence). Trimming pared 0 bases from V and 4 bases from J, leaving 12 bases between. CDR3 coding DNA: TGTGCCACCAGCAGAGATCCGGAGATAGGAGAGACCCAGTACTTC. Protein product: CATSRDPEIGETQYF. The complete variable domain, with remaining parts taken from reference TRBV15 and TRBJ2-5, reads DAMVIQNPRYQVTQFGKPVTLSCSQTLNHNVMYWYQQKSSQAPKLLFHYYDKDFNNEADTPDNFQSRRPNTSFCFLDIRSPGLGDTAMYLCATSRDPEIGETQYFGPGTRLLVL.

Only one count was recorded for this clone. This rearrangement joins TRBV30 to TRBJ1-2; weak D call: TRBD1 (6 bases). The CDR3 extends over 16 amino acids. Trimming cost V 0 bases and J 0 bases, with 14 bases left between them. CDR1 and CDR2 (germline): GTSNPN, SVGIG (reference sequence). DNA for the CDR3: TGTGCCTGGAGTGTACCCGGTCAGGGGTCTAACTATGGCTACACCTTC. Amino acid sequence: CAWSVPGQGSNYGYTF.

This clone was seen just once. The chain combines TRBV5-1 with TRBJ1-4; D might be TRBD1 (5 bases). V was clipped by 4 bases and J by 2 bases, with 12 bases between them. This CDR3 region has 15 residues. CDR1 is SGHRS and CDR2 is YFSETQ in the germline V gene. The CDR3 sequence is CASSPQDPTNEKLFF. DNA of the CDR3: TGCGCCAGCAGCCCACAGGATCCCACTAATGAAAAACTGTTTTTT. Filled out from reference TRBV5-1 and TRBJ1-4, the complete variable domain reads KAGVTQTPRYLIKTRGQQVTLSCSPISGHRSVSWYQQTPGQGLQFLFEYFSETQRNKGNFPGRFSGRQFSNSRSEMNVSTLELGDSALYLCASSPQDPTNEKLFFGSGTQLSVL.

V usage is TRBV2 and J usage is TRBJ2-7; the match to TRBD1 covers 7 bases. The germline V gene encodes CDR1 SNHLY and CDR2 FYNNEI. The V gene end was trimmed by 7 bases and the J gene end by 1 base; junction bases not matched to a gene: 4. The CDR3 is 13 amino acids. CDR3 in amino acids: CASNRDRSYEQYF. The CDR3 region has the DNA TGTGCCAGCAACCGGGACAGATCCTACGAGCAGTACTTC. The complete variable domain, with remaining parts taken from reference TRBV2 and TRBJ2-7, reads EPEVTQTPSHQVTQMGQEVILRCVPISNHLYFYWYRQILGQKVEFLVSFYNNEISEKSEIFDDQFSVERPDGSNFTLKIRSTKLEDSAMYFCASNRDRSYEQYFGPGTRLTVT.

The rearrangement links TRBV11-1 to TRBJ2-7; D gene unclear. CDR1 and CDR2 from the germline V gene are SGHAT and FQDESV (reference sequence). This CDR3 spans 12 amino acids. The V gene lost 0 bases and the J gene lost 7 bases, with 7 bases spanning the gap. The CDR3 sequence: CASSLALGEQYF. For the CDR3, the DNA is TGTGCCAGCAGCTTAGCGCTAGGAGAGCAGTACTTC.

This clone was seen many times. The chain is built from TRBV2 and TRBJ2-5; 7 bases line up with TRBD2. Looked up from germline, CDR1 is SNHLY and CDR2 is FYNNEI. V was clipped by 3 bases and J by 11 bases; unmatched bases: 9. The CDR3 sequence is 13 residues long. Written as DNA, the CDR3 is TGTGCCAGCAGTGAGGGACTAACGGGAACGCAGTACTTC. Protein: CASSEGLTGTQYF.

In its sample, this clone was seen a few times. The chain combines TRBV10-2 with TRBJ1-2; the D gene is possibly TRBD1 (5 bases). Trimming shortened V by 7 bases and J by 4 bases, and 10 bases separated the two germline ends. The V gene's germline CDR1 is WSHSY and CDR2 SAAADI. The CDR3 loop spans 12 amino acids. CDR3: CASMTDSYGYTF. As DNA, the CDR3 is TGCGCCAGCATGACAGACTCCTATGGCTACACCTTC.

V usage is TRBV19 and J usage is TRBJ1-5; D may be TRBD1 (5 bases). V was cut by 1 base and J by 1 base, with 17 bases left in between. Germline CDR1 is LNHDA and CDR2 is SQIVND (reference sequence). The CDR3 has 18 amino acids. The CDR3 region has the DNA TGTGCCAGTAGTATAGCTGGTAGGGGCGCGGGGAGCAATCAGCCCCAGCATTTT. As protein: CASSIAGRGAGSNQPQHF. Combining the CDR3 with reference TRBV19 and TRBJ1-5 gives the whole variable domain DGGITQSPKYLFRKEGQNVTLSCEQNLNHDAMYWYRQDPGQGLRLIYYSQIVNDFQKGDIAEGYSVSREKKESFPLTVTSAQKNPTAFYLCASSIAGRGAGSNQPQHFGDGTRLSIL.

This CDR3 is CAWSPQAQETQYF. For the CDR3, the DNA is TGTGCCTGGAGTCCCCAGGCCCAAGAGACCCAGTACTTC. This sequence joins TRBV30 and TRBJ2-5; D gene unclear. Trimming left V 2 bases short and J 1 base short, with 8 bases between. The CDR3 length is 13 residues. Germline CDR1 GTSNPN, CDR2 SVGIG (reference sequence). The full variable domain, completed using reference TRBV30 and TRBJ2-5, is SQTIHQWPATLVQPVGSPLSLECTVEGTSNPNLYWYRQAAGRGLQLLFYSVGIGQISSEVPQNLSASRPQDRQFILSSKKLLLSDSGFYLCAWSPQAQETQYFGPGTRLLVL.

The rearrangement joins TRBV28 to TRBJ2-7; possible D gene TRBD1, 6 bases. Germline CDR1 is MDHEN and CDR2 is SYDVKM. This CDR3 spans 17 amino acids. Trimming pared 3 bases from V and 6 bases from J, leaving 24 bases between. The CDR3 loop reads CASSFELRGIIVSEQYF. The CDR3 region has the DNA TGTGCCAGCAGTTTCGAACTCAGGGGTATAATAGTGAGCGAGCAGTACTTC.

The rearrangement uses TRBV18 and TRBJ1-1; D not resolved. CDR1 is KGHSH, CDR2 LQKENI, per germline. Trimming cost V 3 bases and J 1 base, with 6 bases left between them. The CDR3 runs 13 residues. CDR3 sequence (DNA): TGTGCCAGCTCACCGTCACAGAACACTGAAGCTTTCTTT. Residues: CASSPSQNTEAFF. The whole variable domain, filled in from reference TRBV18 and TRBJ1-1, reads NAGVMQNPRHLVRRRGQEARLRCSPMKGHSHVYWYRQLPEEGLKFMVYLQKENIIDESGMPKERFSAEFPKEGPSILRIQQVVRGDSAAYFCASSPSQNTEAFFGQGTRLTVV.

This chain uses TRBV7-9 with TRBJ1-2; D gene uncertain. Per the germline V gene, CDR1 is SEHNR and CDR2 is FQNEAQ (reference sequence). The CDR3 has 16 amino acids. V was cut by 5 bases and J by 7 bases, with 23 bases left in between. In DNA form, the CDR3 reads TGTGCCAGCAGCCCCCGCCGCTCAGCGAATTATGGTGGCTACACCTTC. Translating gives CASSPRRSANYGGYTF.

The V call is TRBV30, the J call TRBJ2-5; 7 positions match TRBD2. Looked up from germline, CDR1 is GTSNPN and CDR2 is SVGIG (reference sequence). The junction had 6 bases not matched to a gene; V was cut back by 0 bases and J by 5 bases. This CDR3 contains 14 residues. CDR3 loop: CAWSVPAGEETQYF. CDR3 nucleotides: TGTGCCTGGAGTGTACCGGCGGGAGAGGAGACCCAGTACTTC.

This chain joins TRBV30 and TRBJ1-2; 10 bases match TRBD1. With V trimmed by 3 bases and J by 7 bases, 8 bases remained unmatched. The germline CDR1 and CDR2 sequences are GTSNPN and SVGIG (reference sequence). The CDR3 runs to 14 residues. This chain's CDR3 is CAWSQTGGAGGYTF. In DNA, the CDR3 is TGTGCCTGGAGCCAGACAGGGGGCGCCGGTGGCTACACCTTC.

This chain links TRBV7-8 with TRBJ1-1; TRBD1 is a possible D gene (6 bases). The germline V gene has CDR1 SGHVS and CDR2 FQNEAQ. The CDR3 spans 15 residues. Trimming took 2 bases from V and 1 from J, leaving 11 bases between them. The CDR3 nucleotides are TGTGCCAGCAGCTTATCCTCAGGGGCGAACACTGAAGCTTTCTTT. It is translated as CASSLSSGANTEAFF.

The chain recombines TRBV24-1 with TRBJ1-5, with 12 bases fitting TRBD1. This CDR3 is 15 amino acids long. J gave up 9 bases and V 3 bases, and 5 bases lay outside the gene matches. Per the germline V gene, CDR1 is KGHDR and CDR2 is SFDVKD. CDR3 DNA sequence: TGTGCCACCAGTGATGGGACAGGGGGCCCTCGGCCCCAGCATTTT. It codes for CATSDGTGGPRPQHF.

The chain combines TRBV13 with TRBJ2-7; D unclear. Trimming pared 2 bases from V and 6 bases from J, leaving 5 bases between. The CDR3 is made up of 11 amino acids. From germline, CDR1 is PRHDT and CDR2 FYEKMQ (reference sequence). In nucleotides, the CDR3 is TGTGCCAGCAGCTTATTATCCGAGCAGTACTTC. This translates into CASSLLSEQYF.

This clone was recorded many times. CDR3 bases: TGTGCCAGCCAGGGGAATCTAGCAGTCACTGAAGCTTTCTTT. Residues: CASQGNLAVTEAFF. The chain has TRBV2 and TRBJ1-1, with D possibly being TRBD1 (6 bases). The V end was cut by 8 bases, the J end by 4 bases, with 17 bases between. Germline V CDR1 and CDR2: SNHLY, FYNNEI. The CDR3 is 14 residues long.

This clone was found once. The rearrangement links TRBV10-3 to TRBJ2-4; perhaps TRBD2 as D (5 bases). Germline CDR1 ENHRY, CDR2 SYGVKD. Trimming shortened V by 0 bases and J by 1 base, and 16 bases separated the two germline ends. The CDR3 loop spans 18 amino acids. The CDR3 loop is CAISESEDPRGAKNIQYF. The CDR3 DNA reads TGTGCCATCAGTGAGTCCGAGGACCCCCGCGGGGCCAAAAACATTCAGTACTTC.

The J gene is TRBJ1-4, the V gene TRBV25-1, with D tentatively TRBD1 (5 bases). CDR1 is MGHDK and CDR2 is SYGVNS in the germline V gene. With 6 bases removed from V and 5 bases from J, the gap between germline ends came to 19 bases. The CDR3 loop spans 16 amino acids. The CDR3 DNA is TGTGCCAGCAGCCCCCATCAGGGAGGAGCGAATGAAAAACTGTTTTTT. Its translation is CASSPHQGGANEKLFF.

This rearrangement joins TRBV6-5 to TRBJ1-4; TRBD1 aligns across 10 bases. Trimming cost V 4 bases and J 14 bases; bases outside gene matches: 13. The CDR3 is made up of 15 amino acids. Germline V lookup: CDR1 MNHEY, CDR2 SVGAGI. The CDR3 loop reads CASSSRTGGRSELFF. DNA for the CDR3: TGTGCCAGCAGTTCGAGGACAGGGGGTCGGTCAGAGCTGTTTTTT.

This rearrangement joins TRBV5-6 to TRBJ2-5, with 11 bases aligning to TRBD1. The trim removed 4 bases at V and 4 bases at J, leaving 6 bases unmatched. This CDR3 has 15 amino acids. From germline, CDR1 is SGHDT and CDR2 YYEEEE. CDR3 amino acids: CASSTRTGGGETQYF. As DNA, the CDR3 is TGTGCCAGCAGCACCCGGACAGGGGGCGGAGAGACCCAGTACTTC.

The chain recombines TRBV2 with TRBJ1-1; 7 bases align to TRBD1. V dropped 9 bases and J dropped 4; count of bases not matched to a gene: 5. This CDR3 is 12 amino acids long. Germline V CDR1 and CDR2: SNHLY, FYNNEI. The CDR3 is CARTGDGTEAFF. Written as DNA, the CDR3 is TGTGCCAGAACAGGGGATGGCACTGAAGCTTTCTTT.